This T cell receptor (beta chain) is from a study of T-cell reconstitution after alpha-beta-depleted transplantation in children. The CDR3 runs 17 residues. Germline trimming cut 3 bases from V and 4 bases from J; bases unmatched to any gene: 6. Preparation of the TCRbeta library was carried out with unique molecular identifiers. TCRdb reprocessed the PCR reads with MiXCR, giving one entry per CDR3 protein. The sample consists of under 350,000 distinct CDR3 sequences, more than 9% of them appearing once. This clonotype was obtained from a human donor who donated a stem cell graft to a child with SCID. This specimen was PBMCs from the stem cell graft donor, taken from the stem cell graft. This chain joins TRBV12-3 or TRBV12-4 and TRBJ2-5, with 15 bases fitting TRBD2. CDR3 DNA: TGTGCCAGCAGTTTGGGACTAGCGGGGGGCCGAGTAGAGACCCAGTACTTC. The encoded protein is CASSLGLAGGRVETQYF.